This TCR beta chain is from a study of blood T cell repertoires in COVID-19. Turning to the study itself: Acute-phase and convalescent COVID-19 samples originated in the United States, Italy and Spain. From T cells, B-cell-depleted T cells, or PBMCs came the material, which was cDNA or gDNA.

Enrollees, about 18 to 95 years old, lived in about two dozen US areas. Participant reports of clinical history set cohort assignment. The assay was immunoSEQ multiplex PCR, and TCRdb's table has in-frame clones only and misses some. This table has 300,000 to 350,000 clones, 80% to 90% appearing once. The CDR3 extends over 13 amino acids. Germline assignment: CDR1 SGHKS and CDR2 YYEKEE (reference sequence). Trimming took off 4 bases at V and 3 bases at J, with 8 bases between the two ends. This chain uses TRBV5-5 with TRBJ2-1, with D maybe TRBD2 (6 bases). The clonotype was recovered from a woman in her 40s with acute COVID-19. The specimen sequenced was PBMCs or T cells enriched from blood (not recorded which). CDR3 nucleotides: TGTGCCAGCAGCGCGGGGAGCTACAATGAGCAGTTCTTC. Translation gives CASSAGSYNEQFF.